This section outlines one TCR beta chain sequence together with its context. TCRdb re-called the 5' RACE reads and shows each CDR3 protein once, DNA omitted. The sample's table shows approximately 550,000 distinct CDR3 sequences. This sample was included in a study of T cells expressing NK-cell markers. Looked up from germline, CDR1 is SGHDT and CDR2 is YYEEEE. The CDR3 covers 15 residues. The sequence came from a man aged 18 to 29 in good health. Input material: blood T cells: a sorted CD56 or NKG2C T cell subset, CD4+ or CD8+ T cells, or bulk PBMC T cells (not recorded which). The V call is TRBV5-6, the J call TRBJ1-4; with no DNA, the TCRdb D assignment of TRBD1 cannot be verified. The CDR3 is CASSPPGQGGEKLFF.